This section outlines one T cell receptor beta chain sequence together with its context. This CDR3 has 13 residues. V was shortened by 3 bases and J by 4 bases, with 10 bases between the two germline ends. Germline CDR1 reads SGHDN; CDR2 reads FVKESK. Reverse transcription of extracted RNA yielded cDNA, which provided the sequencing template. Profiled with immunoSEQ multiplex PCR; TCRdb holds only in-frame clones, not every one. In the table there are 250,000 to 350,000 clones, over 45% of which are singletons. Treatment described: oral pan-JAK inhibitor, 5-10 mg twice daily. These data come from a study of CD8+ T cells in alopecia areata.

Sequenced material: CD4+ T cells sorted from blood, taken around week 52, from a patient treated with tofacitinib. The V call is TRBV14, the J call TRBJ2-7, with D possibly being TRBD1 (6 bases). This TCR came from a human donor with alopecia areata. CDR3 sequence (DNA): TGTGCCAGCAGCCAGAGACAGGCGTACGAGCAGTACTTC. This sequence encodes CASSQRQAYEQYF.